A single sample gave rise to the 25 T cell receptor beta chains below, sequenced in a study of a mutant IDH1 vaccine in newly diagnosed glioma. The antigens these receptors bind are not known. Indicated time point: week 47, end of study. What each vaccine dose contained was 300 ug of mutant IDH1 20-mer peptide, accompanied by topical imiquimod. Produced via immunoSEQ multiplex PCR; TCRdb's table is partial and in-frame only. This table has 30,000 to 35,000 clones, more than 75% appearing once. This material consisted of PBMCs, taken from a glioma patient whose treatment included an IDH1 peptide vaccine. Receptor source: a woman in her 30s with glioma.

A single count supports this clone. This chain connects TRBV4-3 to TRBJ1-6, with 7 bases lining up with TRBD1. This CDR3 has 14 amino acids. V lost 0 bases and J lost 10; bases outside the gene matches: 3. CDR1 is LGHNA and CDR2 is YSLEER in the germline V gene. The CDR3 DNA is TGCGCCAGCAGCCAAGAGAGGGGGCAATCACCCCTCCACTTT. It translates to CASSQERGQSPLHF.

The gene calls are TRBV5-1 and TRBJ1-2; no reliable D call. The CDR3 contains 13 residues. CDR1 is SGHRS, CDR2 YFSETQ, per germline. Between the trimmed V and J ends, which lost 0 bases and 3 bases, there was a span of 6 bases. For the CDR3, the DNA is TGCGCCAGCAGCTTGGTCGGGGACTATGGCTACACCTTC. Protein: CASSLVGDYGYTF. Full variable domain (rest looked up from reference TRBV5-1 and TRBJ1-2): KAGVTQTPRYLIKTRGQQVTLSCSPISGHRSVSWYQQTPGQGLQFLFEYFSETQRNKGNFPGRFSGRQFSNSRSEMNVSTLELGDSALYLCASSLVGDYGYTFGSGTRLTVV.

The rearrangement joins TRBV6-5 to TRBJ2-2; D is ambiguous. V was clipped by 2 bases and J by 0 bases, with 10 bases between them. Germline CDR1 reads MNHEY; CDR2 reads SVGAGI. The CDR3 sequence is 16 residues long. The CDR3 reads CASSYRPFSNTGELFF. DNA of the CDR3: TGTGCCAGCAGTTACCGGCCTTTCTCGAACACCGGGGAGCTGTTTTTT.

The gene calls are TRBV6-1 and TRBJ1-4, with a weak D call TRBD1 (6 bases). V shed 4 bases and J shed 11 bases, with 11 bases lying between them. Looked up from germline, CDR1 is MNHNS and CDR2 is SASEGT. This CDR3 region has 12 residues. CDR3 loop: CASSARGGKLFF. CDR3 DNA sequence: TGTGCCAGCAGTGCTAGAGGGGGGAAACTGTTTTTT.

The table lists this clone with a few counts. The chain uses TRBV5-6 and TRBJ1-1, with 9 bases fitting TRBD1. Losses at the gene ends were 3 bases for V and 3 bases for J; bases not matched to a gene: 0. Looked up from germline, CDR1 is SGHDT and CDR2 is YYEEEE. The CDR3 length is 13 residues. CDR3 coding DNA: TGTGCCAGCAGCTGGACAGGGGACACTGAAGCTTTCTTT. This translates into CASSWTGDTEAFF.

The chain employs TRBV5-4 and TRBJ2-3, with a possible D match to TRBD1 (5 bases). The V gene lost 5 bases and the J gene lost 5 bases, with 12 bases spanning the gap. The CDR3 extends over 13 amino acids. The V gene's germline CDR1 is SGHNT and CDR2 YYREEE (reference sequence). CDR3 region: CASRPWGGDTQYF. The CDR3 nucleotides read TGTGCCAGCAGGCCATGGGGCGGAGATACGCAGTATTTT.

J is TRBJ1-2 and V is TRBV7-9; tentatively, D is TRBD1 (6 bases). The V gene's germline CDR1 is SEHNR and CDR2 FQNEAQ (reference sequence). V was pared by 3 bases and J by 2 bases, with 13 bases between. The CDR3 runs to 15 residues. The CDR3 DNA follows: TGTGCCAGCAGCTTGGGGGCCAGCGGGAACTATGGCTACACCTTC. Protein product: CASSLGASGNYGYTF.

The chain recombines TRBV6-6 with TRBJ1-2; 8 bases map to TRBD1. This CDR3 has 14 amino acids. In germline, CDR1 is MNHNY, CDR2 SVGAGI (reference sequence). V trimming: 6 bases; J trimming: 6 bases; junction bases outside the gene matches: 9. CDR3 in DNA: TGTGCCAGCAGGGCAGCTGGACAGGGTGATGGCTACACCTTC. Its protein is CASRAAGQGDGYTF.

This clone was recorded a few times. The V and J genes are TRBV6-1 and TRBJ1-1; D is perhaps TRBD1 (5 bases). V was trimmed by 6 bases and J by 10 bases, leaving 18 bases between them. The CDR3 is 13 residues long. Germline-derived CDR1 and CDR2 are MNHNS and SASEGT. The CDR3 coding sequence is TGTGCCAGCAGGAAAAGTAGTTGGGACCGAGCTTTCTTT. It yields the protein CASRKSSWDRAFF.

This chain uses TRBV5-6 with TRBJ2-2, with D possibly being TRBD2 (6 bases). Germline-derived CDR1 and CDR2 are SGHDT and YYEEEE. Trimming took 0 bases from V and 2 from J, leaving 14 bases between them. The CDR3 is 17 amino acids. CDR3 DNA: TGTGCCAGCAGCTTGGCAAGGGCGGGGAAAAACACCGGGGAGCTGTTTTTT. Amino acids: CASSLARAGKNTGELFF.

The chain is built from TRBV5-1 and TRBJ1-1; D remains ambiguous. Germline CDR1 reads SGHRS; CDR2 reads YFSETQ. V was pared by 0 bases and J by 0 bases, with 9 bases between. The length of the CDR3 is 15 residues. This chain's CDR3 is CASSLGPTLNTEAFF. CDR3 DNA sequence: TGCGCCAGCAGCTTGGGGCCCACCTTGAACACTGAAGCTTTCTTT.

The sample holds one count of this clone. This chain connects TRBV2 to TRBJ2-1, with TRBD2 matching over 8 bases. The junction had 7 bases not matched to a gene; V was cut back by 6 bases and J by 9 bases. The CDR3 is made up of 13 amino acids. Per the germline V gene, CDR1 is SNHLY and CDR2 is FYNNEI. The CDR3 region is CASRQRGMGEQFF. As DNA, the CDR3 is TGTGCCAGCAGGCAGCGGGGGATGGGTGAGCAGTTCTTC.

V and J are TRBV2 and TRBJ2-6; no definite D call. This CDR3 is built from 14 residues. Looked up from germline, CDR1 is SNHLY and CDR2 is FYNNEI. V was trimmed by 2 bases and J by 9 bases, leaving 11 bases between them. The CDR3 protein is CASSESAHNNVLTF. CDR3 in DNA: TGTGCCAGCAGTGAATCGGCGCATAACAACGTCCTGACTTTC.

CDR3 nucleotide sequence: TGTGCCAGCAGCCCAGGACAGGGGGCTGCAGCTTTCTTT. It codes for CASSPGQGAAAFF. The chain uses TRBV5-4 and TRBJ1-1, with TRBD1 identical over 11 bases. J was trimmed by 10 bases and V by 4 bases; bases with no gene match: 6. Looked up from germline, CDR1 is SGHNT and CDR2 is YYREEE (reference sequence). CDR3 length equals 13 residues.

The CDR3 DNA follows: TGTGCCAGCAGCCAAGTTGGGGCCAACACTGAAGCTTTCTTT. Amino acids: CASSQVGANTEAFF. This chain links TRBV4-2 with TRBJ1-1, with a possible D match to TRBD1 (5 bases). CDR3 length equals 14 residues. The germline V gene has CDR1 LGHNA and CDR2 YNFKEQ. Trimming stripped 1 base from V and 2 bases from J, with 8 bases between.

This chain uses TRBV5-4 with TRBJ2-1; the D is unclear. Germline V gives CDR1 SGHNT, CDR2 YYREEE (reference sequence). V lost 4 bases, J lost 5 bases, and 7 bases lay in between. This CDR3 is 12 amino acids long. The CDR3 region is CASSSDNNEQFF. Here the CDR3 DNA reads TGTGCCAGCAGCAGCGACAACAATGAGCAGTTCTTC.

This clone has just a few counts. The rearrangement uses TRBV28 and TRBJ1-4, with a weak D call TRBD1 (6 bases). Trimming cost V 4 bases and J 2 bases, with 23 bases left between them. Germline V lookup: CDR1 MDHEN, CDR2 SYDVKM. The CDR3 runs 19 residues. CDR3 DNA: TGTGCCAGCAGTTCCCCCTTTCGGCTACAGGGAGGGACTAATGAAAAACTGTTTTTT. This translates into CASSSPFRLQGGTNEKLFF. Together with reference TRBV28 and TRBJ1-4, the CDR3 gives the full variable domain: DVKVTQSSRYLVKRTGEKVFLECVQDMDHENMFWYRQDPGLGLRLIYFSYDVKMKEKGDIPEGYSVSREKKERFSLILESASTNQTSMYLCASSSPFRLQGGTNEKLFFGSGTQLSVL.

CDR3 residues: CASSLGGQPQHF. CDR3 DNA sequence: TGTGCCAGCAGTTTGGGTGGTCAGCCCCAGCATTTT. The chain is built from TRBV27 and TRBJ1-5, with D unresolved. Germline V gives CDR1 MNHEY, CDR2 SMNVEV (reference sequence). V lost 3 bases, J lost 6 bases, and 6 bases lay in between. The CDR3 loop spans 12 amino acids.

Judged by abundance, this clone is large. The J gene is TRBJ1-4, the V gene TRBV4-2; D not resolved. The germline V and J ends were trimmed by 0 bases and 1 base, with 6 bases remaining between them. The CDR3 loop spans 15 amino acids. The V gene's germline CDR1 is LGHNA and CDR2 YNFKEQ. CDR3 in amino acids: CASSQEEVTNEKLFF. In nucleotides, the CDR3 is TGTGCCAGCAGCCAAGAAGAGGTAACTAATGAAAAACTGTTTTTT.

For this clone: It is unclear where the CDR3 begins or ends on the DNA, so no DNA is shown, and the CDR3 is as TCRdb lists it. The genes are TRBV6-1 and TRBJ1-1; whether TRBD1, the table's D call, matches the DNA was not checked. Germline values: CDR1 MNHNS, CDR2 SASEGT. The CDR3 has 14 amino acids, counting both end residues. The CDR3 reads CASILGRGKTEAFF.

V gene TRBV7-9 combines with J gene TRBJ2-7, with 11 bases aligning to TRBD2. Per germline, CDR1 SEHNR and CDR2 FQNEAQ (reference sequence). The CDR3 is made up of 15 amino acids. V shed 5 bases and J 5 bases; nucleotides not matched to a gene: 8. Here the CDR3 reads CASSPVTSGGNEQYF. Written as DNA, the CDR3 is TGTGCCAGCAGCCCCGTAACTAGCGGGGGTAACGAGCAGTACTTC.

The chain has TRBV25-1 and TRBJ1-3, with 11 bases lining up with TRBD1. V shed 1 base, J shed 4 bases, and the junction held 6 bases outside the gene matches. The germline V gene encodes CDR1 MGHDK and CDR2 SYGVNS. The CDR3 is made up of 17 amino acids. This CDR3 is CASSEFVGQGAGNTIYF. The CDR3 region has the DNA TGTGCCAGCAGTGAATTTGTCGGACAGGGGGCCGGAAACACCATATATTTT. Combining the CDR3 with reference TRBV25-1 and TRBJ1-3 gives the whole variable domain EADIYQTPRYLVIGTGKKITLECSQTMGHDKMYWYQQDPGMELHLIHYSYGVNSTEKGDLSSESTVSRIRTEHFPLTLESARPSHTSQYLCASSEFVGQGAGNTIYFGEGSWLTVV.

The chain is built from TRBV6-5 and TRBJ2-3; the D gene is possibly TRBD2 (6 bases). V lost 5 bases and J 5 bases, leaving 17 bases between the germline ends. This CDR3 contains 15 residues. Germline lookup yields CDR1 MNHEY and CDR2 SVGAGI. CDR3 protein: CASSPLDLGGDTQYF. CDR3 in DNA: TGTGCCAGCAGTCCCCTGGACTTGGGGGGAGATACGCAGTATTTT.

The chain links TRBV4-3 to TRBJ1-2, with D maybe TRBD1 (5 bases). This CDR3 region has 15 residues. CDR1 LGHNA and CDR2 YSLEER come from the germline V gene. Between the trimmed V and J ends, which lost 0 bases and 4 bases, there was a span of 12 bases. CDR3 coding DNA: TGCGCCAGCAGCCAAGATGGCGGGGGGATCTATGGCTACACCTTC. Residues: CASSQDGGGIYGYTF.

This clone was counted a single time. The chain recombines TRBV2 with TRBJ1-5; D gene uncertain. The CDR3 runs 13 residues. V gave up 5 bases and J gave up 4 bases, with 9 bases separating them. Germline CDR1 and CDR2: SNHLY and FYNNEI. CDR3 DNA sequence: TGTGCCAGCAGTCCGCCAGCGAATCAGCCCCAGCATTTT. It specifies CASSPPANQPQHF.